This entry features one T cell receptor (beta chain) sequence. Its cognate antigen is unknown. This sample is drawn from a study of cytomegalovirus exposure and HLA in healthy donors. General study results and limits: Cytomegalovirus status, reportedly, was diagnosed with high specificity and sensitivity by the classifier. Researchers counted 164 TCR beta chains as cytomegalovirus-associated.

Sequencing used immunoSEQ multiplex PCR; TCRdb keeps in-frame clones, though not all of them. The sample includes some 80,000 clones, roughly 94% of them seen just once. Separation from the approximately 660-subject first cohort characterized the roughly 120-subject validation cohort, to which the donors belonged. The TCR comes from a woman between 18 and 30 years old in good health and CMV-seronegative. The sample comprised PBMCs.

CDR3 loop: CASSKGTGSTGDSSGANVLTF. For the CDR3, the DNA is TGTGCCAGCAGCAAAGGGACCGGGTCGACAGGGGACTCTTCTGGGGCCAACGTCCTGACTTTC. V is TRBV21-1 and J is TRBJ2-6; the table gives TRBD1 as D, unverified against the DNA. TRBV21-1 is described as a pseudogene. This CDR3 spans 21 amino acids.